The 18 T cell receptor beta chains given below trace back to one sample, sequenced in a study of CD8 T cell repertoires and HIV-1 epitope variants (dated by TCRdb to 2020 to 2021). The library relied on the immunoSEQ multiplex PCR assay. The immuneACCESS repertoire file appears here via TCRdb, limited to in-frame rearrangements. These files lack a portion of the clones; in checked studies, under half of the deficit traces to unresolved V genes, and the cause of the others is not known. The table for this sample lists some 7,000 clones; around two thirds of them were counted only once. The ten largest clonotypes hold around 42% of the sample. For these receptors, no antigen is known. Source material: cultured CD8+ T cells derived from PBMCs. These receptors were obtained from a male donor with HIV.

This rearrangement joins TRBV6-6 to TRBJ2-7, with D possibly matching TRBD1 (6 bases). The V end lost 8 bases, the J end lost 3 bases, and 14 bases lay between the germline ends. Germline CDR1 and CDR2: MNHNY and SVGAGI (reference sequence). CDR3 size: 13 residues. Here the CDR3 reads CASAYREIYEQYF. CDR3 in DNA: TGTGCCAGCGCTTACAGGGAAATCTACGAGCAGTACTTC.

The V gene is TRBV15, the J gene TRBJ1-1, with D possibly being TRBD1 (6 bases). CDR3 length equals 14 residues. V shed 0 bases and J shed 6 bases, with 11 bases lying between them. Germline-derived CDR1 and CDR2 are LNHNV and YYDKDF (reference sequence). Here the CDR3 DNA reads TGTGCCACCAGCAGAGATTGGGGGGGCCCTGAAGCTTTCTTT. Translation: CATSRDWGGPEAFF.

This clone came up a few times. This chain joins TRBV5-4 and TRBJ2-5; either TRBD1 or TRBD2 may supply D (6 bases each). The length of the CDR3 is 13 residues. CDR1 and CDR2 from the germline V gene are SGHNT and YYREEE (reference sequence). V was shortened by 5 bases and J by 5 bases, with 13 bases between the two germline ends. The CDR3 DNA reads TGTGCCAGCAGACTCCTAGGGGGGGAGACCCAGTACTTC. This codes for CASRLLGGETQYF.

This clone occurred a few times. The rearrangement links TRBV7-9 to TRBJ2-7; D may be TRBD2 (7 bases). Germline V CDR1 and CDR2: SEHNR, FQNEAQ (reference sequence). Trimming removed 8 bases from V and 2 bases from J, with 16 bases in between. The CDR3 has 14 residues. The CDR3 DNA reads TGTGCCAGCGATGAGGGAGGGGGGGCCTACGAGCAGTACTTC. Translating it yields CASDEGGGAYEQYF.

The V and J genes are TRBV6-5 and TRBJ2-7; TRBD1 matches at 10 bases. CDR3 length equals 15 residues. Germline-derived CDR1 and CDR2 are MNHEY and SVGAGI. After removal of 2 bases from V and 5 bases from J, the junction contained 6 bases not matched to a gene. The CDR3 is CASSYTGTGVNEQYF. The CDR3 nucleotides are TGTGCCAGCAGTTACACCGGGACAGGGGTCAACGAGCAGTACTTC.

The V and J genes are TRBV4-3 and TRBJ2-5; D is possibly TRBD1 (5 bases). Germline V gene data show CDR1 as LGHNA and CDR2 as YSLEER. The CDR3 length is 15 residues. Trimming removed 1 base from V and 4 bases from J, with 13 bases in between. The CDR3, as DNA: TGCGCCAGCAGCCAAGCTGCAGGGTGGTCAGAGACCCAGTACTTC. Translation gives CASSQAAGWSETQYF.

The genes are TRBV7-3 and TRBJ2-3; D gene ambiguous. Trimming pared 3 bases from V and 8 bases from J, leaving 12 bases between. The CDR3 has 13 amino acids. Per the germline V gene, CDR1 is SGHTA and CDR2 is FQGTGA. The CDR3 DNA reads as TGTGCCAGCAGCTTCGGATCCGGTTCTACGCAGTATTTT. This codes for CASSFGSGSTQYF.

CDR3 nucleotide sequence: TGTGCCAGCAGCCCTACAGGGGGCCTCGGGGAGCTGTTTTTT. Its translation: CASSPTGGLGELFF. V usage is TRBV7-6 and J usage is TRBJ2-2, with 9 bases matching TRBD1. CDR1 is SGHVS, CDR2 FNYEAQ, per germline. CDR3 length equals 14 residues. V lost 5 bases and J lost 7; bases outside the gene matches: 5.

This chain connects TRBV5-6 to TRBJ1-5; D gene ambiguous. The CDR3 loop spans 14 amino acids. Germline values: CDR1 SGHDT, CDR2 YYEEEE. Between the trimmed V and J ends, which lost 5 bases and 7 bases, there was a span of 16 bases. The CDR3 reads CASSSGIHGQPQHF. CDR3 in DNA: TGTGCCAGCAGTTCCGGGATCCATGGCCAGCCCCAGCATTTT.

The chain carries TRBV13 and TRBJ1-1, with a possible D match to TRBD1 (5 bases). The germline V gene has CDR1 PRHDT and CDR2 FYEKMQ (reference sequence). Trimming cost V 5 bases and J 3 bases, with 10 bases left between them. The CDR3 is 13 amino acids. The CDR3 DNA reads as TGTGCCAGCAGCGTAGAGGGGTACACTGAAGCTTTCTTT. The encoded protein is CASSVEGYTEAFF. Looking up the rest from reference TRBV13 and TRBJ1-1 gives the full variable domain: AAGVIQSPRHLIKEKRETATLKCYPIPRHDTVYWYQQGPGQDPQFLISFYEKMQSDKGSIPDRFSAQQFSDYHSELNMSSLELGDSALYFCASSVEGYTEAFFGQGTRLTVV.

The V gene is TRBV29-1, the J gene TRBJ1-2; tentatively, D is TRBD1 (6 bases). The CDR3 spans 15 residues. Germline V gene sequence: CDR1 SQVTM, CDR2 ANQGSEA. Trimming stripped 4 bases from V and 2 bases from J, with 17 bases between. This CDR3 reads CSVANTGISNYGYTF. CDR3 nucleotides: TGCAGCGTTGCCAATACAGGGATTTCCAACTATGGCTACACCTTC.

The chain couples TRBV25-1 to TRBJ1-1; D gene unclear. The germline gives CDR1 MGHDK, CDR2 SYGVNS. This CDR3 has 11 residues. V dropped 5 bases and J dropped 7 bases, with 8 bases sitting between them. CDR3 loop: CASSTPYEAFF. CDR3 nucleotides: TGTGCCAGCAGTACCCCCTATGAAGCTTTCTTT.

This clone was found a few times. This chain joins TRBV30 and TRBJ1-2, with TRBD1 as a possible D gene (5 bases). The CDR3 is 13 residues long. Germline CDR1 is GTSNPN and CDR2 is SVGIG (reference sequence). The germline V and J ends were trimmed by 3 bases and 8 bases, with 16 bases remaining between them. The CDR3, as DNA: TGTGCCTGGAGCCCCGGCGGGACGAGGGGCTACACCTTC. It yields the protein CAWSPGGTRGYTF.

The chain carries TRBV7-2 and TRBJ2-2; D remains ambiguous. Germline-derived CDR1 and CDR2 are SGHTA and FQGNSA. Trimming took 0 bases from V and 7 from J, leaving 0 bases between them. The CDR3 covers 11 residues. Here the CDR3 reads CASSLAGELFF. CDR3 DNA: TGTGCCAGCAGCTTAGCCGGGGAGCTGTTTTTT.

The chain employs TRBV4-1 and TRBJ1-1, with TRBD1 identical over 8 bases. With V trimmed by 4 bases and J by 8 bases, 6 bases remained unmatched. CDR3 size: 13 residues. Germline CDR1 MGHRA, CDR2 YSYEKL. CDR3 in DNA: TGCGCCAGCAGCCGTTTACAGGGGGAGGAAGCTTTCTTT. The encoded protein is CASSRLQGEEAFF.

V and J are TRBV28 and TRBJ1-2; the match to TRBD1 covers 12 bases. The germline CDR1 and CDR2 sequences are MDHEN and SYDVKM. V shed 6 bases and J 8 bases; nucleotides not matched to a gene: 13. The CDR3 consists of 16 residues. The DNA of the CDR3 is TGTGCCAGCAGCCCTACCGGGACAGGGGGCGCAGGGGGCTACACCTTC. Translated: CASSPTGTGGAGGYTF.

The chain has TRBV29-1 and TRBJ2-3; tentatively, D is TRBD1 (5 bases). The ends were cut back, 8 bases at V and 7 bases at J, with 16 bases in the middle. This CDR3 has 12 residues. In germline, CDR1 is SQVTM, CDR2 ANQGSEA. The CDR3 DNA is TGCAGCATTTCAGGGTTTGTAAATACGCAGTATTTT. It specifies CSISGFVNTQYF.

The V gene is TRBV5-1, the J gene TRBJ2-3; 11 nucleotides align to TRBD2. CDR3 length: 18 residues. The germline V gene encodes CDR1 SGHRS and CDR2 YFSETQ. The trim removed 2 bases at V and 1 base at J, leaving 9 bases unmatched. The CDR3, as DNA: TGCGCCAGCAGCTTACTAGCGGGAGAATTCGTGGGCACAGATACGCAGTATTTT. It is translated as CASSLLAGEFVGTDTQYF.